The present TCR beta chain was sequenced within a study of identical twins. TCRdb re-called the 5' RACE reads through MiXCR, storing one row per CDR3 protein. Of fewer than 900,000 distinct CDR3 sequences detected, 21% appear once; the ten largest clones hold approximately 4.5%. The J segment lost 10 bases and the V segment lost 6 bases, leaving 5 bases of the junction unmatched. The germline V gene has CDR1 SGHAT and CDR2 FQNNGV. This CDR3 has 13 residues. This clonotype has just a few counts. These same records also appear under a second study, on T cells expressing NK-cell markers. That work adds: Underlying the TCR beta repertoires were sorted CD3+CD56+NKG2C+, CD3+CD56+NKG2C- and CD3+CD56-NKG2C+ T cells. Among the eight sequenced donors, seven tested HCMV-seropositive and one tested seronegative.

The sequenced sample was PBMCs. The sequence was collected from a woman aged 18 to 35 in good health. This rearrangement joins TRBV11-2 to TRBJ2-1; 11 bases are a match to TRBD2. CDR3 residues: CASSFSGRVEQFF. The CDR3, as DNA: TGTGCCAGCAGTTTTAGCGGGAGGGTGGAGCAGTTCTTC.